This T cell receptor (beta chain) was sequenced for a study of CD8 T cells in Susac syndrome. Relapsing-remitting disease, either stable or active, was present in the treatment-naive patients who were the multiple sclerosis controls. FACS enriched CD8+ TEMRA cells, while bulk CD8+ and CD4+ were negatively isolated. V was cut by 4 bases and J by 2 bases, with 9 bases left in between. The CDR3 is 13 amino acids. From germline, CDR1 is SEHNR and CDR2 FQNEAQ (reference sequence). A quantity of roughly 0.5 to 1 ug RNA underwent reverse transcription using random hexamers. Amplification of the TCR beta CDR3 was carried out by immunoSEQ multiplex PCR, which spanned a total of 54 Vbeta and 13 Jbeta segments. MiXCR was run by TCRdb on the immunoSEQ multiplex PCR reads, yielding one entry per CDR3 protein. The sample includes 400,000 or so distinct CDR3 sequences, about 85% of them seen just once.

This TCR derives from a human donor with multiple sclerosis. The sequenced sample consisted of CD8+ T cells from PBMCs. The chain employs TRBV7-9 and TRBJ2-7; D gene uncertain. CDR3 in amino acids: CASSSSLAYEQYF. CDR3 in DNA: TGTGCCAGCAGCTCCTCTCTTGCCTACGAGCAGTACTTC.